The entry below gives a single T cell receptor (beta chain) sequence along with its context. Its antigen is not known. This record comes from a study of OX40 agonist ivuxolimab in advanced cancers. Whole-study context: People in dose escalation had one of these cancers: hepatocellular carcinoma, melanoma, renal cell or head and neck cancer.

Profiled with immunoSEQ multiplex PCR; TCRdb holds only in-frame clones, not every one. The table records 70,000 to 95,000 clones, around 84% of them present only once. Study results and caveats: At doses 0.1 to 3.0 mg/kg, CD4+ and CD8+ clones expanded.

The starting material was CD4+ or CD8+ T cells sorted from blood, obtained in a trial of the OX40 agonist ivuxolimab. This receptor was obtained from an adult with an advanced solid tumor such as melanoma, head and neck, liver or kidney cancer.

CDR3 loop: CASSWLAAPNTGELFF. Here the CDR3 DNA reads TGTGCCAGCAGTTGGCTAGCGGCACCCAACACCGGGGAGCTGTTTTTT. The chain uses TRBV28 and TRBJ2-2, with 7 bases aligning to TRBD2. J was trimmed by 2 bases and V by 4 bases; bases with no gene match: 7. Germline CDR1 MDHEN, CDR2 SYDVKM. The CDR3 has 16 residues. The complete variable domain, with remaining parts taken from reference TRBV28 and TRBJ2-2, reads DVKVTQSSRYLVKRTGEKVFLECVQDMDHENMFWYRQDPGLGLRLIYFSYDVKMKEKGDIPEGYSVSREKKERFSLILESASTNQTSMYLCASSWLAAPNTGELFFGEGSRLTVL.